This TCR beta chain was sequenced in a study of cytotoxic CD8 clonotypes in ibrutinib-treated CLL. This CDR3 has 14 residues. V was pared by 6 bases and J by 3 bases, with 15 bases between. Germline CDR1 reads MNHEY; CDR2 reads SMNVEV (reference sequence). Method: immunoSEQ multiplex PCR; TCRdb's copy keeps in-frame clones and lacks some. The sample shows around 25,000 clones, about two thirds of them seen only once. The V call is TRBV27, the J call TRBJ2-7; D is perhaps TRBD1 or TRBD2 (6 bases each). This sequence originates from a human donor with chronic lymphocytic leukemia. The specimen was PBMCs, collected at disease progression, from a patient treated with ibrutinib. The CDR3 nucleotides are TGTGCCAGCAGACGAAGGGGGGCGGACTACGAGCAGTACTTC. This translates into CASRRRGADYEQYF.